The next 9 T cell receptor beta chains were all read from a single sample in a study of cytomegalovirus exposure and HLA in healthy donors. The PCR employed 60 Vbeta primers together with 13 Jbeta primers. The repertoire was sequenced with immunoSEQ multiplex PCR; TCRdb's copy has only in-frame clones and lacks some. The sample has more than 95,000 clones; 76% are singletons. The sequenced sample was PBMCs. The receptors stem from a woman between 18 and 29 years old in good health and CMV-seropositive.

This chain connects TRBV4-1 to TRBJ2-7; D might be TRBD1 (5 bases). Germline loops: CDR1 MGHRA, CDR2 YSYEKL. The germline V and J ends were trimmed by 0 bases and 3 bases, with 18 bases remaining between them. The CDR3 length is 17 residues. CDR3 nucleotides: TGCGCCAGCAGCCAAGATTGGGCGGAGACCAGGGACTACGAGCAGTACTTC. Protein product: CASSQDWAETRDYEQYF.

The CDR3 spells CATPGQGWIEAFF. The DNA of the CDR3 is TGCGCCACCCCGGGACAGGGATGGATTGAAGCTTTCTTT. The V call is TRBV10-1, the J call TRBJ1-1, with 9 bases fitting TRBD1. This CDR3 is built from 13 residues. Germline V gene sequence: CDR1 WNHNN, CDR2 SYGVQD (reference sequence). V was clipped by 10 bases and J by 7 bases; unmatched bases: 10.

The CDR3 DNA reads TGTGCCAGCAGCCCGAGCGGGAGGGCCCGTGAGACCCAGTACTTC. Protein sequence: CASSPSGRARETQYF. The chain carries TRBV11-2 and TRBJ2-5, with TRBD2 matching 10 bases. The CDR3 spans 15 residues. Germline assignment: CDR1 SGHAT and CDR2 FQNNGV. J lost 5 bases, V lost 5 bases, and 8 bases had no gene match. Together with reference TRBV11-2 and TRBJ2-5, the CDR3 gives the full variable domain: EAGVAQSPRYKIIEKRQSVAFWCNPISGHATLYWYQQILGQGPKLLIQFQNNGVVDDSQLPKDRFSAERLKGVDSTLKIQPAKLEDSAVYLCASSPSGRARETQYFGPGTRLLVL.

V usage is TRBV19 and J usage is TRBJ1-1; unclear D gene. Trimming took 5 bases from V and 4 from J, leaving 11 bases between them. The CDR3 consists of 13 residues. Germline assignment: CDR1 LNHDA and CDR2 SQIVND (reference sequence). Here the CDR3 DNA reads TGTGCCAGTAGTGGGCAGTATGGCACTGAAGCTTTCTTT. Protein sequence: CASSGQYGTEAFF.

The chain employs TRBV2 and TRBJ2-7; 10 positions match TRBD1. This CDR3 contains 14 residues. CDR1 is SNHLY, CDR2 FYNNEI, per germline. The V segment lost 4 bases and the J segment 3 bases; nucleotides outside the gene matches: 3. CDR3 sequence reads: CASSGDRGNYEQYF. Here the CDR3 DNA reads TGTGCCAGCAGTGGGGACAGGGGTAACTACGAGCAGTACTTC.

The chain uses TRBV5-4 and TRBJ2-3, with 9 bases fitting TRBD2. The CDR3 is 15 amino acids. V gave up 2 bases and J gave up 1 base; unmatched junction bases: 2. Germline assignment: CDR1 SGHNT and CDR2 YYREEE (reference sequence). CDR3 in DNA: TGTGCCAGCAGCTTCTTAGCGGGAGGCACAGATACGCAGTATTTT. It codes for CASSFLAGGTDTQYF.

Here the CDR3 DNA reads TGTGCCAGCAGTGAAGCACTAAACAATGAGCAGTTCTTC. This gives the protein CASSEALNNEQFF. The chain uses TRBV2 and TRBJ2-1; D call uncertain. Germline lookup yields CDR1 SNHLY and CDR2 FYNNEI. Trimming removed 0 bases at V and 5 bases at J, with 5 bases between. This CDR3 has 13 amino acids.

The CDR3, as DNA: TGTGCCAGCAGCTTAGGCCGCTACGAGCAGTACTTC. Encoded protein: CASSLGRYEQYF. The rearrangement uses TRBV13 and TRBJ2-5; no reliable D call. The J call may be wrong; the DNA end is better matched by TRBJ2-7. The CDR3 is made up of 12 amino acids. In germline, CDR1 is PRHDT, CDR2 FYEKMQ (reference sequence).

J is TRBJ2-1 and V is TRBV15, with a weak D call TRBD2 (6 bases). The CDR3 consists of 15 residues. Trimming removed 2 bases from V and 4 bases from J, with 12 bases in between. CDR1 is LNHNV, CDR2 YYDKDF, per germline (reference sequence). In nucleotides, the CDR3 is TGTGCCACCAGCAGACCCGGAGGGAGTTACAATGAGCAGTTCTTC. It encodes CATSRPGGSYNEQFF.